These 25 T cell receptor beta chains were sequenced from one sample in a study of T cells after yellow fever vaccination. TCRdb called the 5' RACE reads again in MiXCR, with one record for every CDR3 protein. The sample shows more than 450,000 distinct CDR3 sequences, 21% of them seen only once. This material consisted of PBMCs, taken roughly 23 days after the first yellow fever vaccination. The receptors derive from a man in his late teens or twenties who received the YFV17D yellow fever vaccine.

Regarding this clonotype: A much larger clone differs by one base, so this may be a read error. The chain uses TRBV7-2 and TRBJ2-5; D gene unclear. Germline lookup yields CDR1 SGHTA and CDR2 FQGNSA. The CDR3 extends over 13 amino acids. CDR3 nucleotides: TGTGTCAGCAGCTTAGCCAAACGAGAGACCCAGTACTTC. As protein: CVSSLAKRETQYF.

The rearrangement joins TRBV20-1 to TRBJ2-2; 14 bases match TRBD2. V gave up 5 bases and J gave up 5 bases; unmatched junction bases: 10. Per the germline V gene, CDR1 is DFQATT and CDR2 is SNEGSKA (reference sequence). This CDR3 region has 17 residues. The CDR3 DNA follows: TGCAGTGCTCCAAGAGGGGGGACTAGCGGGGGTACCGGGGAGCTGTTTTTT. Its translation is CSAPRGGTSGGTGELFF.

This clonotype showed up just a few times. V is TRBV11-2 and J is TRBJ1-1, with 8 bases fitting TRBD1. Germline assignment: CDR1 SGHAT and CDR2 FQNNGV. The ends lost 4 bases at V and 1 base at J; junction bases unmatched: 2. The CDR3 contains 14 residues. The CDR3 DNA is TGTGCCAGCAGCTCCAGGGGGCGGAACACTGAAGCTTTCTTT. Its translation: CASSSRGRNTEAFF.

This clonotype was found a few times. The chain has TRBV6-5 and TRBJ2-5, with 7 nucleotides matching TRBD2. V dropped 2 bases and J dropped 4; count of bases not matched to a gene: 10. The CDR3 runs to 16 residues. Germline V lookup: CDR1 MNHEY, CDR2 SVGAGI. For the CDR3, the DNA is TGTGCCAGCAGTTACAGCAGCGGGGACCCCGTAGAGACCCAGTACTTC. Residues: CASSYSSGDPVETQYF.

This clonotype was picked up a small number of times. The V call is TRBV6-2 or TRBV6-3, the J call TRBJ1-5; TRBD1 might be the D (6 bases). The CDR3 runs to 13 residues. Germline CDR1 reads MNHEY; CDR2 reads SVGEGT. Deletions cut 5 bases from V and 5 bases from J, with 10 bases between. The CDR3 loop reads CASSTDSDQPQHF. The CDR3 bases are TGTGCCAGCAGTACGGACAGTGATCAGCCCCAGCATTTT.

The chain joins TRBV28 to TRBJ2-1; D is possibly TRBD2 (6 bases). Trimming took 5 bases from V and 12 from J, leaving 17 bases between them. This CDR3 is built from 13 residues. The germline V gene encodes CDR1 MDHEN and CDR2 SYDVKM. CDR3 amino acids: CASSHGTPYPQFF. The CDR3 DNA reads as TGTGCCAGCAGTCACGGGACTCCATATCCGCAGTTCTTC.

There are a few counts of this clonotype. The genes are TRBV9 and TRBJ1-5; 9 bases fit TRBD1. Germline V gene data show CDR1 as SGDLS and CDR2 as YYNGEE. V dropped 3 bases and J dropped 7; count of bases not matched to a gene: 11. The CDR3 extends over 16 amino acids. For the CDR3, the DNA is TGTGCCAGCAGCGAGTCCGGGACAGGGTCGGGGCAGCCCCAGCATTTT. Translated, it gives CASSESGTGSGQPQHF.

The chain recombines TRBV27 with TRBJ2-1; 7 nucleotides agree with TRBD2. The CDR3 totals 14 residues. The V gene end was trimmed by 8 bases and the J gene end by 4 bases; junction bases not matched to a gene: 8. The germline V gene encodes CDR1 MNHEY and CDR2 SMNVEV (reference sequence). CDR3 nucleotides: TGTGCCAGCGGACGGACTAGTATTTACAATGAGCAGTTCTTC. Encoded protein: CASGRTSIYNEQFF.

This clonotype was found a few times. The CDR3 nucleotides read TGCAGTGCTAGAGATGGCAGGGGCGGCGAGCAGTACGTC. Encoded protein: CSARDGRGGEQYV. The gene calls are TRBV20-1 and TRBJ2-7; tentative D call: TRBD1 (6 bases). The germline gives CDR1 DFQATT, CDR2 SNEGSKA (reference sequence). Trimming stripped 0 bases from V and 6 bases from J, with 12 bases between. CDR3 length equals 13 residues.

The rearrangement links TRBV7-2 to TRBJ2-7, with D possibly TRBD1 on 6 matching bases. V gave up 4 bases and J gave up 2 bases, with 12 bases separating them. The CDR3 sequence is 14 residues long. Germline CDR1 is SGHTA and CDR2 is FQGNSA. The CDR3 coding sequence is TGTGCCAGCAGCTCCACACAGGGACCCTACGAGCAGTACGTC. This sequence encodes CASSSTQGPYEQYV.

The chain couples TRBV7-2 to TRBJ2-5; D is uncertain. Trimming took 4 bases from V and 2 from J, leaving 14 bases between them. CDR3 length: 15 residues. Germline V gives CDR1 SGHTA, CDR2 FQGNSA. The CDR3 is CASSYNTDVQETQYF. The CDR3 DNA sequence: TGTGCCAGCAGCTACAACACGGACGTACAAGAGACCCAGTACTTC.

This rearrangement joins TRBV5-6 to TRBJ1-2; D is possibly TRBD1 (6 bases). The V gene's germline CDR1 is SGHDT and CDR2 YYEEEE. CDR3 length equals 13 residues. Trimming took off 0 bases at V and 12 bases at J, with 15 bases between the two ends. The CDR3 nucleotides read TGTGCCAGCAGCTTGGCCAGGGGCGCCGGTCACACCTTC. This gives the protein CASSLARGAGHTF.

The chain couples TRBV11-2 to TRBJ2-1; D perhaps matches TRBD2 (6 bases). This CDR3 spans 13 amino acids. The V and J ends lost 1 base and 9 bases respectively, with 10 bases between them. Germline values: CDR1 SGHAT, CDR2 FQNNGV. The CDR3 bases are TGTGCCAGCAGCTTAGCACTAGCTGGTGAGCAGTTCTTC. This sequence encodes CASSLALAGEQFF.

In this sample, this clonotype turned up a few times. The V and J genes are TRBV5-1 and TRBJ1-6; TRBD1 is a possible D gene (6 bases). The CDR3 covers 16 residues. Trimming stripped 5 bases from V and 6 bases from J, with 18 bases between. Germline lookup yields CDR1 SGHRS and CDR2 YFSETQ. CDR3 nucleotides: TGCGCCAGCAGTAAGAGAGGGGGGGACTCTAATTCACCCCTCCACTTT. Protein: CASSKRGGDSNSPLHF. Drawing the rest from reference TRBV5-1 and TRBJ1-6, the complete variable domain is KAGVTQTPRYLIKTRGQQVTLSCSPISGHRSVSWYQQTPGQGLQFLFEYFSETQRNKGNFPGRFSGRQFSNSRSEMNVSTLELGDSALYLCASSKRGGDSNSPLHFGNGTRLTVT.

J is TRBJ1-1 and V is TRBV7-9; 9 bases fit TRBD1. This CDR3 contains 15 residues. The J segment lost 4 bases and the V segment lost 5 bases, leaving 8 bases of the junction unmatched. CDR1 and CDR2 from the germline V gene are SEHNR and FQNEAQ (reference sequence). In DNA form, the CDR3 reads TGTGCCAGCAGCGATAACAGGGGGCTGAGCACTGAAGCTTTCTTT. Its protein product is CASSDNRGLSTEAFF.

This clonotype was detected only a few times. J is TRBJ2-3 and V is TRBV9; 7 positions match TRBD2. CDR1 is SGDLS and CDR2 is YYNGEE in the germline V gene. The CDR3 has 15 amino acids. The ends lost 4 bases at V and 1 base at J; junction bases unmatched: 6. The CDR3 region has the DNA TGTGCCAGCAGCCCCCCTAGCGGACGCACAGATACGCAGTATTTT. This codes for CASSPPSGRTDTQYF.

Turning to this clonotype: This may stem from a read error, because a much larger clone lies one nucleotide away. The chain joins TRBV7-2 to TRBJ2-2; no definite D call. This CDR3 comprises 13 residues. Germline lookup yields CDR1 SGHTA and CDR2 FQGNSA. V was cut by 1 base and J by 6 bases, with 6 bases left in between. CDR3 residues: CASSLGLSGELFF. In DNA, the CDR3 is TGTGCCAGCAGCTTAGGGCTCTCCGGGGAGCTGTTTTTT.

This rearrangement joins TRBV7-2 to TRBJ2-1, with D perhaps matching TRBD1 (6 bases). Germline-derived CDR1 and CDR2 are SGHTA and FQGNSA. CDR3 length equals 16 residues. V was shortened by 3 bases and J by 9 bases, with 21 bases between the two germline ends. The CDR3 loop reads CASSFGGTRGKGEQFF. CDR3 DNA sequence: TGTGCCAGCAGCTTTGGGGGCACCCGAGGGAAGGGTGAGCAGTTCTTC.

This chain links TRBV28 with TRBJ2-1; TRBD1 aligns across 7 bases. CDR1 is MDHEN, CDR2 SYDVKM, per germline. The CDR3 runs to 15 residues. With V trimmed by 2 bases and J by 8 bases, 9 bases remained unmatched. The CDR3 DNA follows: TGTGCCAGCAGTTTAATCGGACAGGCTGCCGATGAGCAGTTCTTC. Translating it yields CASSLIGQAADEQFF.

The rearrangement uses TRBV28 and TRBJ2-6; D is unresolved. The CDR3 covers 13 residues. V shed 7 bases and J shed 3 bases, with 7 bases lying between them. Per germline, CDR1 MDHEN and CDR2 SYDVKM. CDR3 DNA sequence: TGTGCCAGCACCTGGGGTGGGGCCAACGTCCTGACTTTC. It is translated as CASTWGGANVLTF.

This clonotype was recorded a few times. This rearrangement joins TRBV2 to TRBJ1-4, with D uncertain. The V and J ends lost 3 bases and 0 bases respectively, with 5 bases between them. The CDR3 consists of 14 residues. CDR1 is SNHLY, CDR2 FYNNEI, per germline. The CDR3 loop is CASSERATNEKLFF. CDR3 sequence (DNA): TGTGCCAGCAGTGAGAGGGCAACTAATGAAAAACTGTTTTTT. Full variable domain (rest looked up from reference TRBV2 and TRBJ1-4): EPEVTQTPSHQVTQMGQEVILRCVPISNHLYFYWYRQILGQKVEFLVSFYNNEISEKSEIFDDQFSVERPDGSNFTLKIRSTKLEDSAMYFCASSERATNEKLFFGSGTQLSVL.

The chain joins TRBV20-1 to TRBJ2-1; 8 nucleotides align to TRBD2. The length of the CDR3 is 14 residues. The V segment lost 5 bases and the J segment 6 bases; nucleotides outside the gene matches: 9. CDR1 DFQATT and CDR2 SNEGSKA come from the germline V gene (reference sequence). CDR3 coding DNA: TGCAGTGCTCTCCCGGGGGGGCCCCCCAATGAGCAGTTCTTC. Translated: CSALPGGPPNEQFF.

This chain links TRBV7-9 with TRBJ1-2; the D is unclear. Germline V lookup: CDR1 SEHNR, CDR2 FQNEAQ (reference sequence). V lost 5 bases, J lost 8 bases, and 18 bases lay in between. The CDR3 runs to 14 residues. The CDR3 reads CASSDGSSRGGYTF. CDR3 coding DNA: TGTGCCAGCAGCGATGGGTCCTCACGGGGAGGCTACACCTTC.

This clonotype was seen a few times. The chain recombines TRBV27 with TRBJ1-6; no clear D gene. The CDR3 contains 14 residues. Between the trimmed V and J ends, which lost 3 bases and 8 bases, there was a span of 11 bases. CDR1 is MNHEY, CDR2 SMNVEV, per germline (reference sequence). The CDR3 DNA reads TGTGCCAGCAGTTTCGCCAGGCTCGATTCACCCCTCCACTTT. Its translation: CASSFARLDSPLHF.

This clonotype was detected a few times. V is TRBV28 and J is TRBJ2-2; TRBD1 agrees at 8 bases. Losses at the gene ends were 3 bases for V and 4 bases for J; bases not matched to a gene: 7. This CDR3 is built from 16 residues. CDR1 is MDHEN and CDR2 is SYDVKM in the germline V gene. The CDR3 DNA reads TGTGCCAGCAGTTTCCCCGGACAGGGTAGCACCGGGGAGCTGTTTTTT. The encoded protein is CASSFPGQGSTGELFF.